Below, 24 T cell receptor beta chains from the same sample are listed, as sequenced in a study of cytomegalovirus exposure and HLA in healthy donors. The PCR made use of 60 Vbeta and 13 Jbeta primers. Profiled with immunoSEQ multiplex PCR; TCRdb holds only in-frame clones, not every one. The table has some 160,000 clones, over 70% seen once. Specimen: PBMCs. These receptors were collected from a woman between 50 and 59 years old in good health and CMV-seronegative.

The chain is built from TRBV4-3 and TRBJ2-7; 9 positions agree with TRBD1. Germline V lookup: CDR1 LGHNA, CDR2 YSLEER. With V trimmed by 5 bases and J by 2 bases, 7 bases remained unmatched. The CDR3 is made up of 15 amino acids. CDR3 nucleotide sequence: TGCGCCAGCAGCTCCGGGACAGGGCGAGCCTACGAGCAGTACTTC. Translating it yields CASSSGTGRAYEQYF.

This chain uses TRBV27 with TRBJ1-3, with a possible D match to TRBD1 (5 bases). The CDR3 spans 14 residues. The germline gives CDR1 MNHEY, CDR2 SMNVEV (reference sequence). V lost 6 bases to trimming and J lost 2 bases, with 11 bases between them. The chain's CDR3 is CASRRQFAGNTIYF. In DNA form, the CDR3 reads TGTGCCAGCAGGCGACAGTTTGCTGGAAACACCATATATTTT.

The chain joins TRBV7-2 to TRBJ2-5; unclear D gene. V dropped 4 bases and J dropped 3 bases, with 9 bases sitting between them. The CDR3 contains 13 residues. From germline, CDR1 is SGHTA and CDR2 FQGNSA. CDR3 loop: CASSSVREETQYF. DNA of the CDR3: TGTGCCAGCAGCTCCGTCCGGGAAGAGACCCAGTACTTC.

This clone was recorded a few times. The V call is TRBV9, the J call TRBJ2-4; the D gene is possibly TRBD2 (6 bases). Germline V lookup: CDR1 SGDLS, CDR2 YYNGEE. This CDR3 spans 17 amino acids. V lost 3 bases and J 0 bases, leaving 16 bases between the germline ends. The CDR3 protein is CASSASKAGLAKNIQYF. The CDR3 coding sequence is TGTGCCAGCAGCGCCAGTAAGGCGGGGCTAGCCAAAAACATTCAGTACTTC. The full variable domain, its missing parts supplied by reference TRBV9 and TRBJ2-4, is DSGVTQTPKHLITATGQRVTLRCSPRSGDLSVYWYQQSLDQGLQFLIQYYNGEERAKGNILERFSAQQFPDLHSELNLSSLELGDSALYFCASSASKAGLAKNIQYFGAGTRLSVL.

This clone was observed once. This chain joins TRBV9 and TRBJ2-1; 7 positions match TRBD2. Trimming cost V 3 bases and J 0 bases; bases outside gene matches: 24. Germline V gene lookup returns CDR1 SGDLS and CDR2 YYNGEE. CDR3 length: 22 amino acids. Here the CDR3 reads CASSAHHHLLAIGASSYNEQFF. In nucleotides, the CDR3 is TGTGCCAGCAGCGCTCACCACCACCTACTAGCGATCGGCGCGAGCTCCTACAATGAGCAGTTCTTC. Variable domain in full (rest from reference TRBV9 and TRBJ2-1): DSGVTQTPKHLITATGQRVTLRCSPRSGDLSVYWYQQSLDQGLQFLIQYYNGEERAKGNILERFSAQQFPDLHSELNLSSLELGDSALYFCASSAHHHLLAIGASSYNEQFFGPGTRLTVL.

The chain has TRBV30 and TRBJ2-7; D is possibly TRBD1 (5 bases). Germline V gives CDR1 GTSNPN, CDR2 SVGIG (reference sequence). V was trimmed by 7 bases and J by 0 bases, leaving 10 bases between them. The CDR3 covers 12 residues. The CDR3 is CAFKGSSYEQYF. For the CDR3, the DNA is TGTGCCTTCAAGGGGTCCTCCTACGAGCAGTACTTC.

This chain joins TRBV7-8 and TRBJ2-7; TRBD1 matches at 8 bases. Per germline, CDR1 SGHVS and CDR2 FQNEAQ. V was pared by 5 bases and J by 2 bases, with 5 bases of the junction left unmatched. This CDR3 region has 14 residues. In nucleotides, the CDR3 is TGTGCCAGCAGCCTCGGGACAGGAACCTACGAGCAGTACTTC. Residues: CASSLGTGTYEQYF.

The CDR3 protein is CASGGTGELFF. CDR3 bases: TGTGCCTCAGGGGGCACCGGGGAGCTGTTTTTT. The chain recombines TRBV19 with TRBJ2-2; 7 nucleotides match TRBD1. Trimming took 11 bases from V and 4 from J; bases not matched to a gene: 1. The CDR3 contains 11 residues. Germline V gene lookup returns CDR1 LNHDA and CDR2 SQIVND (reference sequence).

V gene TRBV28 combines with J gene TRBJ2-3; 7 bases map to TRBD2. Germline CDR1 reads MDHEN; CDR2 reads SYDVKM. V dropped 8 bases and J dropped 0; count of bases not matched to a gene: 8. This CDR3 has 15 amino acids. The CDR3 sequence: CASGGERGSTDTQYF. The CDR3 coding sequence is TGTGCCAGCGGGGGTGAGCGGGGAAGCACAGATACGCAGTATTTT.

CDR3 region: CASSPTPLDRAWSNEQFF. The CDR3 coding sequence is TGCGCCAGCAGCCCCACACCGCTCGACAGGGCCTGGTCCAATGAGCAGTTCTTC. The rearrangement uses TRBV4-1 and TRBJ2-1; 7 bases fit TRBD1. V shed 4 bases and J 6 bases; nucleotides not matched to a gene: 18. From germline, CDR1 is MGHRA and CDR2 YSYEKL. This CDR3 is built from 18 residues.

The chain uses TRBV30 and TRBJ2-1, with 9 bases identical to TRBD2. After removal of 3 bases from V and 7 bases from J, the junction contained 4 bases not matched to a gene. Per the germline V gene, CDR1 is GTSNPN and CDR2 is SVGIG (reference sequence). There are 13 residues in the CDR3. The CDR3 here is CAWSSGGKNEQFF. The CDR3, as DNA: TGTGCCTGGAGCAGCGGGGGGAAGAATGAGCAGTTCTTC.

This chain links TRBV28 with TRBJ1-5; 10 bases line up with TRBD1. The V and J ends lost 1 base and 2 bases, in that order; junction bases with no gene match: 11. The germline gives CDR1 MDHEN, CDR2 SYDVKM. The CDR3 has 19 amino acids. CDR3 loop: CASSLYGGQGWRGNQPQHF. The CDR3 bases are TGTGCCAGCAGTTTATATGGGGGACAGGGGTGGAGAGGCAATCAGCCCCAGCATTTT.

The rearrangement links TRBV18 to TRBJ2-3, with a tentative D call TRBD1 (6 bases). Germline loops: CDR1 KGHSH, CDR2 LQKENI. The CDR3 loop spans 14 amino acids. V lost 5 bases and J lost 2, with 11 bases in between. The CDR3 sequence: CASSTRTATDTQYF. The CDR3 DNA reads TGTGCCAGCTCAACAAGGACAGCCACAGATACGCAGTATTTT.

The chain employs TRBV5-4 and TRBJ2-5, with a weak D call TRBD2 (5 bases). The V end lost 4 bases, the J end lost 2 bases, and 9 bases lay between the germline ends. The CDR3 covers 13 residues. Germline assignment: CDR1 SGHNT and CDR2 YYREEE (reference sequence). The CDR3 nucleotides read TGTGCCAGCAGCCCCCCGGGACAAGAGACCCAGTACTTC. It yields the protein CASSPPGQETQYF.

The chain links TRBV4-2 to TRBJ1-6, with D possibly matching TRBD1 (6 bases). The CDR3 has 18 amino acids. The germline CDR1 and CDR2 sequences are LGHNA and YNFKEQ. The germline V and J ends were trimmed by 0 bases and 3 bases, with 15 bases remaining between them. CDR3 nucleotide sequence: TGTGCCAGCAGCCAAGATCGAGGCAGGGGATACTATAATTCACCCCTCCACTTT. Protein sequence: CASSQDRGRGYYNSPLHF.

The CDR3 coding sequence is TGTGCCAGCAGCCCACCCAGACAGGGAATGAAGGAACTGTTTTTT. Amino acid sequence: CASSPPRQGMKELFF. The chain uses TRBV5-6 and TRBJ1-4, with TRBD1 matching over 7 bases. Germline V lookup: CDR1 SGHDT, CDR2 YYEEEE. Trimming at V came to 4 bases and at J to 12 bases, leaving 15 bases not matched to a gene. The CDR3 is 15 residues long.

J is TRBJ1-5 and V is TRBV2; weak D call: TRBD1 (5 bases). The germline CDR1 and CDR2 sequences are SNHLY and FYNNEI. Trimming cost V 3 bases and J 3 bases, with 12 bases left between them. This CDR3 comprises 15 residues. CDR3 coding DNA: TGTGCCAGCAGTGAGGAGGGGTTTTACAATCAGCCCCAGCATTTT. This translates into CASSEEGFYNQPQHF. Variable domain in full (rest from reference TRBV2 and TRBJ1-5): EPEVTQTPSHQVTQMGQEVILRCVPISNHLYFYWYRQILGQKVEFLVSFYNNEISEKSEIFDDQFSVERPDGSNFTLKIRSTKLEDSAMYFCASSEEGFYNQPQHFGDGTRLSIL.

The genes are TRBV5-4 and TRBJ2-1; D is possibly TRBD2 (6 bases). The CDR3 consists of 18 residues. V was shortened by 2 bases and J by 5 bases, with 23 bases between the two germline ends. Germline V gene lookup returns CDR1 SGHNT and CDR2 YYREEE (reference sequence). CDR3 sequence: CASSLTIPGLVFHNEQFF. Here the CDR3 DNA reads TGTGCCAGCAGCTTAACAATCCCGGGACTGGTCTTTCACAATGAGCAGTTCTTC.

This chain links TRBV27 with TRBJ2-5; D may be TRBD2 (6 bases). The J call is uncertain, as TRBJ2-7 better fits the DNA end. In germline, CDR1 is MNHEY, CDR2 SMNVEV (reference sequence). The CDR3 runs to 13 residues. The CDR3 is CASTRGQGGEQYF. Here the CDR3 DNA reads TGTGCCAGCACGAGAGGTCAGGGAGGCGAGCAGTACTTC.

The chain couples TRBV7-9 to TRBJ1-1; 9 bases agree with TRBD1. CDR3 length: 16 amino acids. The junction had 6 bases not matched to a gene; V was cut back by 2 bases and J by 2 bases. CDR1 is SEHNR and CDR2 is FQNEAQ in the germline V gene (reference sequence). In DNA, the CDR3 is TGTGCCAGCAGCTTAAAGGGACAGGGTGGCAACACTGAAGCTTTCTTT. Protein: CASSLKGQGGNTEAFF.

The rearrangement uses TRBV15 and TRBJ2-5; no reliable D call. The J call may be faulty, since TRBJ2-7 better matches the DNA end. Germline values: CDR1 LNHNV, CDR2 YYDKDF (reference sequence). This CDR3 spans 13 amino acids. The CDR3 nucleotides read TGTGCCACCAGCAGCCACCCCCCCAACGAGCAGTACTTC. This codes for CATSSHPPNEQYF.

This sequence joins TRBV9 and TRBJ2-7, with 11 bases that match TRBD1. The CDR3 spans 14 residues. The germline V gene has CDR1 SGDLS and CDR2 YYNGEE. Losses at the gene ends were 3 bases for V and 5 bases for J; bases not matched to a gene: 4. CDR3 residues: CASSAWDRGNEQYF. The CDR3, as DNA: TGTGCCAGCAGCGCTTGGGACAGGGGGAACGAGCAGTACTTC.

This chain uses TRBV9 with TRBJ1-3; a possible D gene is TRBD1 (6 bases). V dropped 1 base and J dropped 1 base, with 12 bases sitting between them. This CDR3 is built from 16 residues. Germline loops: CDR1 SGDLS, CDR2 YYNGEE. The CDR3 protein is CASSVRGRQSGNTIYF. The CDR3 DNA sequence: TGTGCCAGCAGCGTAAGGGGGAGACAGTCTGGAAACACCATATATTTT.

This clone was observed once. The chain combines TRBV6-5 with TRBJ2-1; possible D gene TRBD2, 6 bases. Per the germline V gene, CDR1 is MNHEY and CDR2 is SVGAGI. The V gene lost 5 bases and the J gene lost 4 bases, with 15 bases spanning the gap. The CDR3 extends over 15 amino acids. CDR3 bases: TGTGCCAGCAGTAACCGTCTGGCGGGGTACAATGAGCAGTTCTTC. Its translation is CASSNRLAGYNEQFF.